This TCR beta chain was sequenced for a study of cytomegalovirus exposure and HLA in healthy donors. 60 Vbeta and 13 Jbeta primers were used in PCR. Generated by immunoSEQ multiplex PCR, the TCRdb table keeps only in-frame clones and is missing some. The data show about 200,000 clones, roughly four fifths seen once. Germline-derived CDR1 and CDR2 are MGHRA and YSYEKL. V shed 1 base and J shed 4 bases, with 9 bases lying between them. This CDR3 has 14 amino acids. Sequenced: PBMCs. The TCR sequence derives from a woman between 35 and 50 years old in good health and CMV-seronegative. The chain carries TRBV4-1 and TRBJ2-3; possible D gene TRBD1, 6 bases. Here the CDR3 DNA reads TGCGCCAGCAGCCAAGCAGGGGCAGCAGATACGCAGTATTTT. It codes for CASSQAGAADTQYF.